The text below deals with one T cell receptor (beta chain). Antigen unknown. The source of the sample is a study of cytomegalovirus exposure and HLA in healthy donors. Background on the study: Falling in the Caucasian-associated ancestry cluster were about four fifths of approximately 410 genotyped donors.

Primers included in the PCR were 60 Vbeta and 13 Jbeta primers. The method was immunoSEQ multiplex PCR; TCRdb's version includes in-frame clones alone and lacks a portion of them. The listing contains some 130,000 clones. Study-wide points: Some V segments, including TRBV6-2 and TRBV6-3, were excluded as indistinguishable. What TCR beta sequences reportedly achieved was accurate prediction of HLA-A and HLA-B alleles in most subjects. Presence/absence analyses supposed approximately even sequencing depth among donors.

The CDR3 spans 15 residues. With 8 bases removed from V and 0 bases from J, the gap between germline ends came to 14 bases. Germline V gene data show CDR1 as MNHNS and CDR2 as SASEGT. The sequence was collected from a middle-aged woman in good health and CMV-seropositive. Sequenced input: PBMCs. The chain combines TRBV6-1 with TRBJ1-3; D remains unclear. The CDR3 loop reads CASPSRVGSGNTIYF. CDR3 in DNA: TGTGCCAGCCCCTCTCGGGTGGGCTCTGGAAACACCATATATTTT.